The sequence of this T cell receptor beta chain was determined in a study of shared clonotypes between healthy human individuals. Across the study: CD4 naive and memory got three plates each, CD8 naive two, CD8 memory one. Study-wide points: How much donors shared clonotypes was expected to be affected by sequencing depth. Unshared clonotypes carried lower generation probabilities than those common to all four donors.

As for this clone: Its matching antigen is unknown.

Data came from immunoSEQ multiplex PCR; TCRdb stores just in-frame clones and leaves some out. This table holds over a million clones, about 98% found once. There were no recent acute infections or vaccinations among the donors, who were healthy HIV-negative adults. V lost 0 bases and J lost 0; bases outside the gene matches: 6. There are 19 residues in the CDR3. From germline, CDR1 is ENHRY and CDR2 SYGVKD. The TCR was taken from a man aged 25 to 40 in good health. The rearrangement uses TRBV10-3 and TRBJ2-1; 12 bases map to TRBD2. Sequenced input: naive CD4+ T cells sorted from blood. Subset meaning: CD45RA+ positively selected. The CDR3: CAISESPSGRGYSYNEQFF. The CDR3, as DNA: TGTGCCATCAGTGAGTCGCCTAGCGGGAGGGGGTACTCCTACAATGAGCAGTTCTTC.